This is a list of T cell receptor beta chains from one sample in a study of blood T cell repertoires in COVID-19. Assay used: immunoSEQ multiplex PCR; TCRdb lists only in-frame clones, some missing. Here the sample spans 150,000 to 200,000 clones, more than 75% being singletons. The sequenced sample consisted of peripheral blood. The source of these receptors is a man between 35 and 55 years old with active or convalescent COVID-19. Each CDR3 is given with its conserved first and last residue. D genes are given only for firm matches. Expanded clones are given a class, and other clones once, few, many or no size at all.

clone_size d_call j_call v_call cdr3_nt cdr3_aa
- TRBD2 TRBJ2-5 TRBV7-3 TGTGCCAGCAGCCCAGTCAGGGTAGCGGGGGCCGAGACCCAGTACTTC CASSPVRVAGAETQYF
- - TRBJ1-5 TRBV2 TGTGCCAGCCTGGAGGGATATAGCAATCAGCCCCAGCATTTT CASLEGYSNQPQHF
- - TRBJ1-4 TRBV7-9 TGTGCCAGCAGCCGTCGGGGGGAAGGCAATGAAAAACTGTTTTTT CASSRRGEGNEKLFF
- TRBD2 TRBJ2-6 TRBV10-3 TGTGCCATCAGGCCCGGGGGGGGTCTCTCTGGGGCCAACGTCCTGACTTTC CAIRPGGGLSGANVLTF
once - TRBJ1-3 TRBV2 TGTGCCAGCAGTGACCTCGGACAAAGTCGCTCTGGAAACACCATATATTTT CASSDLGQSRSGNTIYF
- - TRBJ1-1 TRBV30 TGTGCCTGGTCCTCATTAAGGGGGTGGGAGACTGAAGCTTTCTTT CAWSSLRGWETEAFF
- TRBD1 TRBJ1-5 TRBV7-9 TGTGCCAGCAGCAATACAGGGGGGAGTCAGCCCCAGCATTTT CASSNTGGSQPQHF
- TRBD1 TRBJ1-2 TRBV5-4 TGTGCCAGCAGTCGCCAGGGGGGTCTGGGCTATGGCTACACCTTC CASSRQGGLGYGYTF
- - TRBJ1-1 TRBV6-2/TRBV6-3 TGTGCCAGCAGCTATACAGGGAACACTGAAGCTTTCTTT CASSYTGNTEAFF
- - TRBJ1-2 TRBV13 TGTGCCAGCAGCTTCTCTCTCACATCTAACTATGGCTACACCTTC CASSFSLTSNYGYTF
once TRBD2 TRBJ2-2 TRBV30 TGTGCCTGGAGTGCCTTCGGGAGGACCGGGGAGCTGTTTTTT CAWSAFGRTGELFF